This entry features one TCR beta chain sequence. The V gene end was trimmed by 4 bases and the J gene end by 0 bases; junction bases not matched to a gene: 13. The CDR3 runs to 19 residues. Germline V gene sequence: CDR1 PRHDT, CDR2 FYEKMQ (reference sequence). The data were taken from a study of blood T cell repertoires in COVID-19. Study overall: Samples of COVID-19 (acute and convalescent) were obtained from the United States, Italy and Spain.

Participants spanned ages roughly 18 to 95 years and resided in 20 to 30 US areas. Researchers sorted participants into cohorts using their self-reported clinical history. Authors' data handling: Estimation of nucleated cell counts was performed using reference gene primer amplification. Profiling relied on immunoSEQ multiplex PCR, and the TCRdb table lists in-frame clones only, not all of them. V, J and clone size are taken as reported in that table, and D and trimming were inferred from the DNA itself. The table lists some 150,000 clones, 78% of them singletons. The material sequenced was PBMCs or T cells enriched from blood (not recorded which). This receptor was identified in a woman between 45 and 60 years old who had recovered from COVID-19. This chain links TRBV13 with TRBJ2-2, with 8 bases lining up with TRBD2. The CDR3 here is CASSSEPFNSGANTGELFF. The DNA of the CDR3 is TGTGCCAGCAGCTCCGAACCTTTCAATAGCGGGGCGAACACCGGGGAGCTGTTTTTT. Supplemented by reference TRBV13 and TRBJ2-2, the full variable domain reads AAGVIQSPRHLIKEKRETATLKCYPIPRHDTVYWYQQGPGQDPQFLISFYEKMQSDKGSIPDRFSAQQFSDYHSELNMSSLELGDSALYFCASSSEPFNSGANTGELFFGEGSRLTVL.